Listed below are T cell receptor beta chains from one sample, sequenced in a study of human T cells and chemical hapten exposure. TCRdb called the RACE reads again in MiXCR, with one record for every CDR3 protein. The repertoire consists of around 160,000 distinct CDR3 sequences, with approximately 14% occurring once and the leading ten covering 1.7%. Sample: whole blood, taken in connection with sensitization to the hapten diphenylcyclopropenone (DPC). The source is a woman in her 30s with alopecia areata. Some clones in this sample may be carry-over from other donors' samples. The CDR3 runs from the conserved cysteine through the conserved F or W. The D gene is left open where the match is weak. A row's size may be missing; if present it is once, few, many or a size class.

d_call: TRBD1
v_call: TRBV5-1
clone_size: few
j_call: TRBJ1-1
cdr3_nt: TGCGCCAGCAGCTTGGAAGGGGGCGCGTTATACAGAGGGACTGAAGCTTTCTTT
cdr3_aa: CASSLEGGALYRGTEAFF

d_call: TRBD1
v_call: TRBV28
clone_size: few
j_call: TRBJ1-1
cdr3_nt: TGTGCCAGCAGACAGGGGGCTGAAGCTTTCTTT
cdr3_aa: CASRQGAEAFF

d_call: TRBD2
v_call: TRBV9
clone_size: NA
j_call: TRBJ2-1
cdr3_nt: TGTGCCAGCAGCGTATTTCTAGCGGGACCCAGTGAGCAGTTCTTC
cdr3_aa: CASSVFLAGPSEQFF

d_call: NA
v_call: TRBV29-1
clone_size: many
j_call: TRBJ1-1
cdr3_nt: TGCAGCGTTGTAGTGGGACTCAACACTGAAGCTTTCTTT
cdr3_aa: CSVVVGLNTEAFF

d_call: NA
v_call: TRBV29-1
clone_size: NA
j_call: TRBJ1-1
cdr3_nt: TGCAGCGTTGAAGAGTGGGGGAACACTGAAGCTTTCTTT
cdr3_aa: CSVEEWGNTEAFF

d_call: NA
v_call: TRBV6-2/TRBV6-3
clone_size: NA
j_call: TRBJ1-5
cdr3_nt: TGTGCCAGCACCAAGGGGCCAGGGGATTTCAATCAGCCCCAGCATTTT
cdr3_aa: CASTKGPGDFNQPQHF

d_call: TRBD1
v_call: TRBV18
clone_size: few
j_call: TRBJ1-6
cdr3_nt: TGTGCCAGCTCACCGAGGGACAGGAATTCACCCCTCCACTTT
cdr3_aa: CASSPRDRNSPLHF

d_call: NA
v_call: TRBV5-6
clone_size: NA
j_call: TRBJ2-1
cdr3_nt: TGTACCAGCAGCTTTGCTAGTTTCGGTGAGCAGTTCTTC
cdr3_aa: CTSSFASFGEQFF

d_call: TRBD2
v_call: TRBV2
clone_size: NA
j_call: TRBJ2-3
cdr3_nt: TGTGCCAGCAGTGATATCCCTGCTAGCGGGACAGATACGCAGTATTTT
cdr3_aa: CASSDIPASGTDTQYF

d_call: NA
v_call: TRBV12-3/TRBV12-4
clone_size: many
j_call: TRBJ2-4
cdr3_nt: TGTGCCAGCAGCCCGACAGGTTTAGCCAAAAACATTCAGTACTTC
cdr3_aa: CASSPTGLAKNIQYF

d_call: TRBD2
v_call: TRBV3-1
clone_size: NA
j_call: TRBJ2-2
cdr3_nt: TGTGCCAGCAGCAGACAACTAGCGGGGGATCACACCGGGGAGCTGTTTTTT
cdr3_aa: CASSRQLAGDHTGELFF

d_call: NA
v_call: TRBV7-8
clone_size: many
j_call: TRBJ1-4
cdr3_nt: TGTGCCAGCAGCTTAGATGAAAAACTGTTTTTT
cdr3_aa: CASSLDEKLFF

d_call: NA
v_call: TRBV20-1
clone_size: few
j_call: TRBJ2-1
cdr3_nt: TGCAGTGCTAGTGGTCCCCACGGACTGAGCTACAATGAGCAGTTCTTC
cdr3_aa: CSASGPHGLSYNEQFF

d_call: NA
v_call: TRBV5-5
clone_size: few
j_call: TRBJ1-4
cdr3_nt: TGTGCCAGCAGCGTTGTTGGAGAAAAACTGTTTTTT
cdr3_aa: CASSVVGEKLFF

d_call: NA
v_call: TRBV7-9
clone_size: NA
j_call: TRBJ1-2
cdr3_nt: TGTGCCAGCAGCTTACAAGGGCCCAACAGCTATGGCTACACCTTC
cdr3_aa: CASSLQGPNSYGYTF

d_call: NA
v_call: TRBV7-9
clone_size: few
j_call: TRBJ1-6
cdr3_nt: TGTGCCAGCAGCTGGATCCGGGAGACACCCCTCCACTTT
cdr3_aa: CASSWIRETPLHF

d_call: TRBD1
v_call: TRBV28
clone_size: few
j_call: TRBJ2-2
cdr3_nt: TGTGCCAGCACCCCGAACGGACAGGGATACACCGGGGAGCTGTTTTTT
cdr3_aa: CASTPNGQGYTGELFF

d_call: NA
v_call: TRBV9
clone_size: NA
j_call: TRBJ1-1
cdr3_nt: TGTGCCAGCAGCGTAGACCCGCTTCTGAACACTGAAGCTTTCTTT
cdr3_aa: CASSVDPLLNTEAFF

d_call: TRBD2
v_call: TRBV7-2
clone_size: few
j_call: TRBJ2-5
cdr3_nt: TGTGCCAGCAGCTTAGCCGGGACTAGCGGGGGGGCCGTGAGGCAAGAGACCCAGTACTTC
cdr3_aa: CASSLAGTSGGAVRQETQYF

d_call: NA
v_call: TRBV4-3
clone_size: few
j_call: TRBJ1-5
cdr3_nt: TGCGCCAGCAGCCAAGATCTGAGTCAGCCCCAGCATTTT
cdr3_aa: CASSQDLSQPQHF

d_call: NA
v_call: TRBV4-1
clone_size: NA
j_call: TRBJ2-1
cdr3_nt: TGCGCCAGCTACGGAGGGTACAATGAGCAGTTCTTC
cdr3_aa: CASYGGYNEQFF

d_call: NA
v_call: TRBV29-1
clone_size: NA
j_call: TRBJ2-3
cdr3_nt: TGCAGCGTTCTGTCGGCTCAAACTAGCACAGATACGCAGTATTTT
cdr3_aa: CSVLSAQTSTDTQYF

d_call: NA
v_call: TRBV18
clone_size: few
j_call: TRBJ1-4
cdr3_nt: TGTGCCAGCTCACTATCATCAGGCCTGGGATCGGGTGAAAAACTGTTTTTT
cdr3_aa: CASSLSSGLGSGEKLFF

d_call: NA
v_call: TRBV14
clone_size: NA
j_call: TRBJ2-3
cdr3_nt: TGTGCCAGCAGCCTAGGGCTTAGTGTTGGTACGCAGTATTTT
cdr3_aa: CASSLGLSVGTQYF

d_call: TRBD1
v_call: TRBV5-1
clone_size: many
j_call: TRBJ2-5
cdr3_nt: TGCGCCAGCAGCCTCCGGGACAGGGTCGGGACCCAGTACTTC
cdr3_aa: CASSLRDRVGTQYF

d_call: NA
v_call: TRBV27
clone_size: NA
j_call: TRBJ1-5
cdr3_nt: TGTGCCAGCAGTTTGGTCTCTTCCAGACAGCCCCAGCATTTT
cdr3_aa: CASSLVSSRQPQHF

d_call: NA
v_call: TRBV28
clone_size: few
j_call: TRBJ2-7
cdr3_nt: TGTGCCAGCAGTGCGCCTCCAGGCGAGCAGTACTTC
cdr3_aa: CASSAPPGEQYF

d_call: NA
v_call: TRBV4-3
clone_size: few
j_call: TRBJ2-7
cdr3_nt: TGCGCCAGCAGCCAAGAATGGAGCGGTACCTACGAGCAGTACTTC
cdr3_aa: CASSQEWSGTYEQYF

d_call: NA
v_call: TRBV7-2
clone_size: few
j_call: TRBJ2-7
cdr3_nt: TGTGCCAGCAGCTTGTCCGACGAGCAGTACTTC
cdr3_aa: CASSLSDEQYF

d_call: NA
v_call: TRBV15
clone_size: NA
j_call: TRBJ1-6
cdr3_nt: TGTGCCACCAGCAGAGGAGCCCCGGGCCCCCTCCACTTT
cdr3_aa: CATSRGAPGPLHF

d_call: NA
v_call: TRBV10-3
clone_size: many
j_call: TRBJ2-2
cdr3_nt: TGTGCCATCAGTGAACAGACTTCGGACACCGGGGAGCTGTTTTTT
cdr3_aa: CAISEQTSDTGELFF

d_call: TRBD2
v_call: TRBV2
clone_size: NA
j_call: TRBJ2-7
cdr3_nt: TGTGCCAGCAGTGAAGAGCTAGCGGGAGGGCCTGGCTCCTACGAGCAGTACTTC
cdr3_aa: CASSEELAGGPGSYEQYF

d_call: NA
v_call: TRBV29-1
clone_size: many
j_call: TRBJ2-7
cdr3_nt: TGCAGCGTTGGAGAGGGGCTGGGCGAGCAGTACTTC
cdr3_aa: CSVGEGLGEQYF

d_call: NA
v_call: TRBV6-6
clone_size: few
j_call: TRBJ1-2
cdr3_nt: TGTGCCAGCAGTTTCCCCGACGACAGGTTGGGTGGCTACACCTTC
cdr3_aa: CASSFPDDRLGGYTF

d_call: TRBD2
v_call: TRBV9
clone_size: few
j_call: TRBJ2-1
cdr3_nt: TGTGCCAGCAGCGTAGTGAGCGGGGGTAATGAGCAGTTCTTC
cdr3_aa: CASSVVSGGNEQFF

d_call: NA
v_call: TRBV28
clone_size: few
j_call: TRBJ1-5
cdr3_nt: TGTGCCAGCAGAGAGATAGGGGCTGGCAATCAGCCCCAGCATTTT
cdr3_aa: CASREIGAGNQPQHF